The 13 T cell receptor beta chains given below trace back to one sample, sequenced in a study of T-cell memory formation after mild COVID-19. TCRdb reprocessed the 5' RACE reads via MiXCR and lists one record per CDR3 protein. The sample lists 150,000 to 200,000 distinct CDR3 sequences, approximately 15% occurring once. The sequenced material came from PBMCs or a T cell subset sorted from them (not recorded which). The receptors derive from an adult woman who had mild COVID-19 (a few samples of this study predate the infection). Cell type and time point are not known.

The chain links TRBV5-1 to TRBJ2-5; D assignment may be TRBD1 or TRBD2 (5 bases each). V lost 3 bases to trimming and J lost 3 bases, with 15 bases between them. The CDR3 extends over 15 amino acids. CDR1 is SGHRS, CDR2 YFSETQ, per germline. DNA for the CDR3: TGCGCCAGCAGCTCCGGGGACGGTCGCAAAGAGACCCAGTACTTC. Translating gives CASSSGDGRKETQYF.

The rearrangement links TRBV5-6 to TRBJ1-1; TRBD1 might be the D (5 bases). This CDR3 has 15 amino acids. Trimming stripped 3 bases from V and 4 bases from J, with 16 bases between. Germline-derived CDR1 and CDR2 are SGHDT and YYEEEE. The CDR3 loop reads CASSSPGLGGTEAFF. The CDR3 nucleotides are TGTGCCAGCAGCTCGCCGGGCCTTGGGGGCACTGAAGCTTTCTTT.

This clonotype turned up a few times. This chain joins TRBV5-1 and TRBJ2-2, with TRBD2 matching over 10 bases. The V segment lost 0 bases and the J segment 6 bases; nucleotides outside the gene matches: 8. Germline V lookup: CDR1 SGHRS, CDR2 YFSETQ. The CDR3 totals 17 residues. The CDR3 nucleotides read TGCGCCAGCAGCTTGGGCCCCGGACTAGCGGCAGCCGGGGAGCTGTTTTTT. Translating it yields CASSLGPGLAAAGELFF. Complete variable domain (other parts from reference TRBV5-1 and TRBJ2-2): KAGVTQTPRYLIKTRGQQVTLSCSPISGHRSVSWYQQTPGQGLQFLFEYFSETQRNKGNFPGRFSGRQFSNSRSEMNVSTLELGDSALYLCASSLGPGLAAAGELFFGEGSRLTVL.

The genes are TRBV20-1 and TRBJ2-1, with D perhaps TRBD1 or TRBD2 (5 bases each). From germline, CDR1 is DFQATT and CDR2 SNEGSKA (reference sequence). The CDR3 runs 20 residues. Deletions cut 4 bases from V and 8 bases from J, with 36 bases between. The CDR3 DNA is TGCAGTGCTACGACTTGGCTTAGGGCGATGGGGGACCTCTACACAGATGAGCAGTTCTTC. Translated: CSATTWLRAMGDLYTDEQFF.

The chain uses TRBV9 and TRBJ2-2; no clear D gene. The length of the CDR3 is 12 residues. With 0 bases removed from V and 4 bases from J, the gap between germline ends came to 1 base. Germline V gene data show CDR1 as SGDLS and CDR2 as YYNGEE. The CDR3 bases are TGTGCCAGCAGCGTAGGCACCGGGGAGCTGTTTTTT. Protein sequence: CASSVGTGELFF.

This chain joins TRBV12-3 or TRBV12-4 and TRBJ2-1; D is unresolved. Trimming shortened V by 5 bases and J by 0 bases, and 14 bases separated the two germline ends. This CDR3 is 16 amino acids long. The CDR3, as DNA: TGTGCCAGCAGTCCCCGAGCTCCGAGCTCCTACAATGAGCAGTTCTTC. Protein sequence: CASSPRAPSSYNEQFF.

The chain links TRBV12-3 or TRBV12-4 to TRBJ2-1; no clear D gene. V lost 4 bases, J lost 8 bases, and 9 bases lay in between. The CDR3 spans 12 residues. The CDR3 DNA follows: TGTGCCAGCAGTTCCGGGCTCCATGAGCAGTTCTTC. Amino acid sequence: CASSSGLHEQFF.

This clonotype showed up just a few times. Written as DNA, the CDR3 is TGTGCCAGCAGTTCGTCCACCTACTATGGCTACACCTTC. This sequence encodes CASSSSTYYGYTF. The V call is TRBV12-3 or TRBV12-4, the J call TRBJ1-2; D is uncertain. The CDR3 totals 13 residues. V dropped 4 bases and J dropped 3 bases, with 9 bases sitting between them.

The chain has TRBV29-1 and TRBJ2-1; 7 nucleotides agree with TRBD1. CDR3 length: 13 residues. CDR1 is SQVTM and CDR2 is ANQGSEA in the germline V gene. V gave up 4 bases and J gave up 4 bases; unmatched junction bases: 4. This CDR3 reads CSVGQGPYNEQFF. CDR3 DNA sequence: TGCAGCGTTGGACAGGGTCCGTACAATGAGCAGTTCTTC.

There are a few counts of this clonotype. The chain links TRBV5-1 to TRBJ2-5; TRBD1 aligns across 7 bases. CDR3 length: 14 amino acids. The trim removed 0 bases at V and 5 bases at J, leaving 4 bases unmatched. From germline, CDR1 is SGHRS and CDR2 YFSETQ. CDR3 DNA: TGCGCCAGCAGCTTGGAACAGGGGACGGAGACCCAGTACTTC. Amino acid sequence: CASSLEQGTETQYF.

The V gene is TRBV6-5, the J gene TRBJ2-7, with D perhaps TRBD1 or TRBD2 (5 bases each). This CDR3 region has 11 residues. V lost 6 bases, J lost 2 bases, and 5 bases lay in between. CDR1 MNHEY and CDR2 SVGAGI come from the germline V gene. The CDR3: CASRGPYEQYF. Here the CDR3 DNA reads TGTGCCAGCAGGGGACCCTACGAGCAGTACTTC.

This clonotype was observed many times. The genes are TRBV5-5 and TRBJ2-1; D perhaps matches TRBD2 (6 bases). This CDR3 comprises 18 residues. The V gene lost 2 bases and the J gene lost 8 bases, with 26 bases spanning the gap. Germline loops: CDR1 SGHKS, CDR2 YYEKEE (reference sequence). CDR3 protein: CASSFPAGGISTQDEQFF. The CDR3 coding sequence is TGTGCCAGCAGCTTCCCAGCTGGCGGGATTAGTACACAGGATGAGCAGTTCTTC.

J is TRBJ2-2 and V is TRBV9, with D perhaps TRBD1 or TRBD2 (5 bases each). The CDR3 has 15 residues. CDR1 is SGDLS, CDR2 YYNGEE, per germline. The ends were cut back, 2 bases at V and 7 bases at J, with 15 bases in the middle. In DNA form, the CDR3 reads TGTGCCAGCAGCGTCGGGACCACCCGGGACGGGGAGCTGTTTTTT. This translates into CASSVGTTRDGELFF.